What follows are 16 T cell receptor beta chains derived from one specimen sequenced in a study of memory CD8 T cells in hepatitis C reinfection. The assay was immunoSEQ multiplex PCR, and TCRdb's table has in-frame clones only and misses some. The sample consists of tens of thousands of clones, 75% to 90% of them appearing once. The time point denotes: late/post reinfection, 12 to 24 weeks after detection. TCR sequencing was done directly ex vivo on sorted cells, without expansion in vitro. Sequenced sample: naive CD8+ T cells sorted from blood. The source is a man aged 18 to 29 with hepatitis C virus infection.

This clone has only a few counts. The chain uses TRBV13 and TRBJ1-1, with 9 bases matching TRBD1. The CDR3 runs to 14 residues. Per germline, CDR1 PRHDT and CDR2 FYEKMQ (reference sequence). Germline trimming cut 5 bases from V and 7 bases from J; bases unmatched to any gene: 8. CDR3 coding DNA: TGTGCCAGCAGCAGAGGGACAGGGTTGGATGAAGCTTTCTTT. It specifies CASSRGTGLDEAFF.

The V and J genes are TRBV6-1 and TRBJ1-5; no reliable D call. This CDR3 contains 13 residues. CDR1 and CDR2 from the germline V gene are MNHNS and SASEGT. V was trimmed by 2 bases and J by 6 bases, leaving 8 bases between them. The CDR3, as DNA: TGTGCCAGCAGTGAACGAGGGAGTCAGCCCCAGCATTTT. Residues: CASSERGSQPQHF.

This rearrangement joins TRBV4-1 to TRBJ2-2; 11 bases align to TRBD1. Per germline, CDR1 MGHRA and CDR2 YSYEKL. This CDR3 has 17 residues. Losses at the gene ends were 0 bases for V and 2 bases for J; bases not matched to a gene: 2. CDR3 bases: TGCGCCAGCAGCCAAGATTGGACAGGGGGCAACACCGGGGAGCTGTTTTTT. It specifies CASSQDWTGGNTGELFF.

V gene TRBV2 combines with J gene TRBJ1-1; a possible D gene is TRBD1 (5 bases). The V gene's germline CDR1 is SNHLY and CDR2 FYNNEI. This CDR3 spans 17 amino acids. Deletions cut 5 bases from V and 0 bases from J, with 19 bases between. The CDR3 nucleotides are TGTGCCAGCAGTCTACCCTTGATAACAGGCGTGAACACTGAAGCTTTCTTT. This gives the protein CASSLPLITGVNTEAFF.

This sequence joins TRBV7-9 and TRBJ1-1, with a weak D call TRBD1 (5 bases). Germline lookup yields CDR1 SEHNR and CDR2 FQNEAQ (reference sequence). V lost 2 bases to trimming and J lost 0 bases, with 13 bases between them. This CDR3 region has 16 residues. The CDR3 DNA is TGTGCCAGCAGCTTACCGGGGGGGAGCCTGAACACTGAAGCTTTCTTT. Its protein product is CASSLPGGSLNTEAFF.

This clone came up a few times. This rearrangement joins TRBV6-5 to TRBJ1-4, with 7 bases matching TRBD1. Trimming at V came to 5 bases and at J to 7 bases, leaving 7 bases not matched to a gene. From germline, CDR1 is MNHEY and CDR2 SVGAGI. This CDR3 comprises 14 residues. The CDR3 spells CASSPRDSPEKLFF. The CDR3 DNA sequence: TGTGCCAGCAGTCCCCGGGACAGCCCTGAAAAACTGTTTTTT.

The rearrangement uses TRBV19 and TRBJ2-2; D might be TRBD1 (5 bases). The CDR3 covers 16 residues. In germline, CDR1 is LNHDA, CDR2 SQIVND (reference sequence). Deletions cut 2 bases from V and 0 bases from J, with 10 bases between. CDR3 sequence reads: CASSISQGPNTGELFF. The CDR3 nucleotides read TGTGCCAGTAGTATAAGCCAGGGTCCGAACACCGGGGAGCTGTTTTTT.

This clone was detected only once. V gene TRBV27 combines with J gene TRBJ1-1, with D perhaps TRBD1 (5 bases). V dropped 2 bases and J dropped 3 bases, with 10 bases sitting between them. The CDR3 runs to 14 residues. Per germline, CDR1 MNHEY and CDR2 SMNVEV (reference sequence). CDR3 sequence: CASSLGASDTEAFF. CDR3 coding DNA: TGTGCCAGCAGTTTAGGGGCCTCGGACACTGAAGCTTTCTTT.

The chain combines TRBV6-7 with TRBJ2-7; D call uncertain. TRBV6-7 is noted as an ORF with a role that remains uncertain. The CDR3 is 10 residues long. V gave up 6 bases and J gave up 3 bases, with 3 bases separating them. CDR3 loop: CASSDYEQYV. The CDR3 DNA follows: TGTGCCAGCAGCGACTACGAGCAGTACGTC.

The chain couples TRBV5-1 to TRBJ2-1, with 13 nucleotides matching TRBD2. The germline V gene encodes CDR1 SGHRS and CDR2 YFSETQ. This CDR3 region has 17 residues. V lost 0 bases and J lost 3; bases outside the gene matches: 3. CDR3 DNA: TGCGCCAGCAGCTTGGATGGGACTAGCGGGAACTACAATGAGCAGTTCTTC. This translates into CASSLDGTSGNYNEQFF.

The chain recombines TRBV5-5 with TRBJ2-7; 9 bases are shared with TRBD2. The CDR3 runs 14 residues. V lost 2 bases to trimming and J lost 3 bases; unmatched junction nucleotides: 3. From germline, CDR1 is SGHKS and CDR2 YYEKEE (reference sequence). In nucleotides, the CDR3 is TGTGCCAGCAGCTTAGCGCGGGAGGGCTACGAGCAGTACTTC. This translates into CASSLAREGYEQYF.

V is TRBV7-2 and J is TRBJ2-3; weak D call: TRBD2 (6 bases). Trimming cost V 5 bases and J 4 bases, with 22 bases left between them. The CDR3 sequence is 17 residues long. The germline V gene has CDR1 SGHTA and CDR2 FQGNSA. The DNA of the CDR3 is TGTGCCAGCAGCCTCCAGGGTTTAGCGGCTGGGGCAGATACGCAGTATTTT. Translation: CASSLQGLAAGADTQYF. Full variable domain (remainder filled in from reference TRBV7-2 and TRBJ2-3): GAGVSQSPSNKVTEKGKDVELRCDPISGHTALYWYRQSLGQGLEFLIYFQGNSAPDKSGLPSDRFSAERTGGSVSTLTIQRTQQEDSAVYLCASSLQGLAAGADTQYFGPGTRLTVL.

This chain connects TRBV30 to TRBJ1-4; D is unresolved. V lost 0 bases to trimming and J lost 0 bases, with 5 bases between them. The germline V gene has CDR1 GTSNPN and CDR2 SVGIG (reference sequence). This CDR3 is 14 amino acids long. The chain's CDR3 is CAWSVAATNEKLFF. The CDR3 region has the DNA TGTGCCTGGAGTGTGGCTGCAACTAATGAAAAACTGTTTTTT.

This chain uses TRBV10-3 with TRBJ2-2, with D possibly matching TRBD1 (5 bases). CDR3 length: 17 amino acids. Germline values: CDR1 ENHRY, CDR2 SYGVKD. The V and J ends lost 0 bases and 0 bases respectively, with 11 bases between them. CDR3 nucleotides: TGTGCCATCAGTGAGTCGGAGTCAGGGTCGAACACCGGGGAGCTGTTTTTT. Translating gives CAISESESGSNTGELFF.

V is TRBV10-1 and J is TRBJ2-3, with a possible D match to TRBD1 (5 bases). The germline gives CDR1 WNHNN, CDR2 SYGVQD (reference sequence). V gave up 3 bases and J gave up 6 bases, with 10 bases separating them. The CDR3 is made up of 13 amino acids. The CDR3 DNA is TGCGCCAGCAGTGAAGGATCAGGGGATACGCAGTATTTT. Amino acid sequence: CASSEGSGDTQYF.

The J gene is TRBJ2-6, the V gene TRBV7-2, with D tentatively TRBD1 (6 bases). Germline CDR1 is SGHTA and CDR2 is FQGNSA. With 1 base removed from V and 2 bases from J, the gap between germline ends came to 12 bases. CDR3 length equals 17 residues. The CDR3 region has the DNA TGTGCCAGCAGCTTAGGCTTCAGGGGTACTGGGGCCAACGTCCTGACTTTC. It is translated as CASSLGFRGTGANVLTF.